This T cell receptor beta chain was sequenced during a study of blood T cell repertoires in COVID-19. Whole-study context: Researchers got acute and convalescent COVID-19 samples from the United States, Italy and Spain.

This CDR3 is built from 14 residues. The trim removed 5 bases at V and 3 bases at J, leaving 6 bases unmatched. The germline V gene has CDR1 SGHTA and CDR2 FQGNSA. The assay was immunoSEQ multiplex PCR, and TCRdb's table has in-frame clones only and misses some. Of about 160,000 clones in the sample, over 70% are singletons; the top ten hold roughly 3.1%. This sequence was found in a man between 65 and 85 years old with acute or convalescent COVID-19. This chain links TRBV7-2 with TRBJ2-7; 8 positions agree with TRBD2. What was sequenced was peripheral blood. The CDR3 DNA sequence: TGTGCCAGCAGCGTCAGCGGGGGTGTCTACGAGCAGTACTTC. It yields the protein CASSVSGGVYEQYF.